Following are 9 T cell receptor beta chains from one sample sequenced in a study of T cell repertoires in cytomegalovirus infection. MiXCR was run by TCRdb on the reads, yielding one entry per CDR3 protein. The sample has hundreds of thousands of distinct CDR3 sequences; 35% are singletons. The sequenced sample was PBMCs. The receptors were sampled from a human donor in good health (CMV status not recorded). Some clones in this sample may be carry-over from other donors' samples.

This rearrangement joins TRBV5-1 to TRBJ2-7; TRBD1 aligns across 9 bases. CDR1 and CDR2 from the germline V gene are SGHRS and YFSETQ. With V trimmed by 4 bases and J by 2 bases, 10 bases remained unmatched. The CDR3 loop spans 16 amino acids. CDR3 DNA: TGCGCCAGCAGCCCCGACAGGGGGGTAGCCCCCTACGAGCAGTACTTC. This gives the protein CASSPDRGVAPYEQYF.

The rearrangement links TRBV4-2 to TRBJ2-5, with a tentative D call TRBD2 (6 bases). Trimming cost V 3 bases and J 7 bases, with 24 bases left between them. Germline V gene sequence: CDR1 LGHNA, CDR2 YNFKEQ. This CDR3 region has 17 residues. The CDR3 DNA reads TGTGCCAGCAGCCAGTATAGGAACGGGGGAGACAAGAGGACCCAGTACTTC. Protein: CASSQYRNGGDKRTQYF.

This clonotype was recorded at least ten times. The CDR3 nucleotides are TGTGCCAGCAGCTTGGATCGACGGCAAGAGACCCAGTACTTC. Its protein is CASSLDRRQETQYF. The V call is TRBV7-6, the J call TRBJ2-5; D call uncertain. The CDR3 totals 14 residues. With 3 bases removed from V and 2 bases from J, the gap between germline ends came to 10 bases. CDR1 is SGHVS, CDR2 FNYEAQ, per germline.

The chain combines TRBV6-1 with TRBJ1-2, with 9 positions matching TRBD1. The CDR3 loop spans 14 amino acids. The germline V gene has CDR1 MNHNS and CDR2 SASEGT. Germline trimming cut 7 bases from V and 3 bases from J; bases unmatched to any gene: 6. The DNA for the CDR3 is TGTGCCAGCACCCGGGACAGGGTCTACTATGGCTACACCTTC. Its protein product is CASTRDRVYYGYTF.

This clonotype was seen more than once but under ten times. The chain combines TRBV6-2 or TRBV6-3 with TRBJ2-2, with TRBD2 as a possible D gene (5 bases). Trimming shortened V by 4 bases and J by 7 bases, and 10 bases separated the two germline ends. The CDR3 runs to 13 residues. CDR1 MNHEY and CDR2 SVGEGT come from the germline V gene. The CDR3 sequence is CASSSPSSGELFF. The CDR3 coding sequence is TGTGCCAGCAGTTCGCCTAGCAGCGGGGAGCTGTTTTTT.

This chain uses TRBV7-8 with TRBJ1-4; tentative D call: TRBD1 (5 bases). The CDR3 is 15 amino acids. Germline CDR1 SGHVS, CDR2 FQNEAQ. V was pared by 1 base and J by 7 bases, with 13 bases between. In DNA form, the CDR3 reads TGTGCCAGCAGCTTAGAGTCGAGGGGAAGTGAAAAACTGTTTTTT. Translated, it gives CASSLESRGSEKLFF.

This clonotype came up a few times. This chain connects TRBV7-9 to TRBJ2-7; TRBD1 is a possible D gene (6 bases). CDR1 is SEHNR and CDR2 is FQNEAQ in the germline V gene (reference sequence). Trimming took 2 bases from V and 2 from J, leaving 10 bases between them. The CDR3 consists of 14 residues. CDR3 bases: TGTGCCAGCAGCTTAACAGGGACGACCTACGAGCAGTACTTC. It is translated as CASSLTGTTYEQYF.

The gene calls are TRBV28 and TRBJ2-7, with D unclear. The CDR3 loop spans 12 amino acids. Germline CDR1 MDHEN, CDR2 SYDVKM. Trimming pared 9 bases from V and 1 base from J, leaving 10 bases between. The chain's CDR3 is CASRTYSYEQYF. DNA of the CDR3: TGTGCCAGTCGGACCTATTCCTACGAGCAGTACTTC.

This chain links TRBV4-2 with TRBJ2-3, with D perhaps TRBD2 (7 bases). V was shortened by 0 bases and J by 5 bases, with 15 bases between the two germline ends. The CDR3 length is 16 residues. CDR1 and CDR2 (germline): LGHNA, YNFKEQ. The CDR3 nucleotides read TGTGCCAGCAGCCAAGATTCCGGGGGGCTCGGAGATACGCAGTATTTT. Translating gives CASSQDSGGLGDTQYF.